This T cell receptor beta chain was sequenced for a study of response to subunit inactivated influenza vaccine. Whole-study results and caveats: Authors suggested each seasonal flu vaccination may recruit only limited numbers of new T cells.

The sample holds a few counts of this clonotype. Its specificity is not known. CDR3 length: 15 residues. CDR1 is SGHAT, CDR2 FQDESV, per germline (reference sequence). V lost 5 bases and J lost 0, with 14 bases in between. Using its own MiXCR run on the RT-PCR reads, TCRdb lists one record per CDR3 protein. The table shows under 800,000 distinct CDR3 sequences, with about 15% occurring only once. Sequences were derived from PBMCs from blood, sampled 14 to 15 days before vaccination. This receptor was obtained from a man over 45 who received an inactivated influenza vaccine. The chain employs TRBV11-1 and TRBJ2-7; D may be TRBD2 (5 bases). The CDR3 protein is CASSLGGGYSYEQYF. CDR3 sequence (DNA): TGTGCCAGCAGCCTTGGTGGAGGTTACTCCTACGAGCAGTACTTC.